Listed here is a single T cell receptor (beta chain). The antigen remains undetermined. Alongside a J-beta primer mix, a sample-barcoded 5' primer served in a second PCR lasting roughly 7 to 11 cycles. TCRdb re-called the 5' RACE reads through MiXCR, storing one row per CDR3 protein. Here the sample spans around 650,000 distinct CDR3 sequences, about 34% being singletons. V lost 2 bases, J lost 3 bases, and 7 bases lay in between. CDR1 is SEHNR, CDR2 FQNEAQ, per germline (reference sequence). The CDR3 spans 13 residues. This record comes from a study of blood T cells in healthy people across ages. Study-level information: About one barcoded TCR beta cDNA was captured per two T cells. Study results and limitations: Naive CD4+ cells and diversity were both higher in long-lived donors than in aged donors.

Healthy Caucasians from Russia aged about 6 to 90 served as donors. The rearrangement links TRBV7-9 to TRBJ1-1; no firm D call. This TCR came from a woman of 80 years or more in good health. The material sequenced was blood. In DNA, the CDR3 is TGTGCCAGCAGCTTAATGATGGACACTGAAGCTTTCTTT. This codes for CASSLMMDTEAFF.